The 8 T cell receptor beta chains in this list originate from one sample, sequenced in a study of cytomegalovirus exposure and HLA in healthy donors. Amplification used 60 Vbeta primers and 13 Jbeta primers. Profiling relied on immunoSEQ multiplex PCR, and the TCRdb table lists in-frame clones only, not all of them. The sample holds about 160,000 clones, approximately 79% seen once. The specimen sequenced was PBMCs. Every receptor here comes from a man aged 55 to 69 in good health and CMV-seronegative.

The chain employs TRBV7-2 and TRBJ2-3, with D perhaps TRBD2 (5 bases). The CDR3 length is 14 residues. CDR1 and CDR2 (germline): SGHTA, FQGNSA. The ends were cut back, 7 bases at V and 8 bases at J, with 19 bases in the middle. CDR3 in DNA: TGTGCCAGCAACCGAGGGCCCAGAGGTAGTACGCAGTATTTT. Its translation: CASNRGPRGSTQYF.

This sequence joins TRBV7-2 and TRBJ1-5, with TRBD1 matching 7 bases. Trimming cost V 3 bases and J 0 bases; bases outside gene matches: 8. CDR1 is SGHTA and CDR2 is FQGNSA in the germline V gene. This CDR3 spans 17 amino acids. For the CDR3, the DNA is TGTGCCAGCAGCTTGCGACGGGACAGCTATAGCAATCAGCCCCAGCATTTT. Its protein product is CASSLRRDSYSNQPQHF. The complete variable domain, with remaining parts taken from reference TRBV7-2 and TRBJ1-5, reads GAGVSQSPSNKVTEKGKDVELRCDPISGHTALYWYRQSLGQGLEFLIYFQGNSAPDKSGLPSDRFSAERTGGSVSTLTIQRTQQEDSAVYLCASSLRRDSYSNQPQHFGDGTRLSIL.

This chain's CDR3 is CASSSFYEQYF. CDR3 coding DNA: TGTGCCAGCAGCTCATTCTACGAGCAGTACTTC. The gene calls are TRBV7-9 and TRBJ2-7; unclear D gene. Trimming removed 4 bases from V and 3 bases from J, with 4 bases in between. The CDR3 runs 11 residues. Germline values: CDR1 SEHNR, CDR2 FQNEAQ (reference sequence). Full variable domain (rest looked up from reference TRBV7-9 and TRBJ2-7): DTGVSQNPRHKITKRGQNVTFRCDPISEHNRLYWYRQTLGQGPEFLTYFQNEAQLEKSRLLSDRFSAERPKGSFSTLEIQRTEQGDSAMYLCASSSFYEQYFGPGTRLTVT.

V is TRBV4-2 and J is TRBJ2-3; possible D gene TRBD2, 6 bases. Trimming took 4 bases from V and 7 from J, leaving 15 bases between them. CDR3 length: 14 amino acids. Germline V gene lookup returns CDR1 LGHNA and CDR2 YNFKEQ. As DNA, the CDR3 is TGTGCCAGCAGCCCTCCCGGGGGTTTTAATACGCAGTATTTT. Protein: CASSPPGGFNTQYF.

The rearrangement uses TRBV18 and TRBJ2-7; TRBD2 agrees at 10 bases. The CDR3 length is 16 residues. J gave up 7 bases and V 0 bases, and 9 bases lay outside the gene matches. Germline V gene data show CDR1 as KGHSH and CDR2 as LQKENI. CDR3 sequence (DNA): TGTGCCAGCTCACCACCGGGCAGCGGGGGGGCAGGGGAGCAGTACTTC. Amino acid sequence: CASSPPGSGGAGEQYF. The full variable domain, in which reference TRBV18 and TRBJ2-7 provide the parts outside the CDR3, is NAGVMQNPRHLVRRRGQEARLRCSPMKGHSHVYWYRQLPEEGLKFMVYLQKENIIDESGMPKERFSAEFPKEGPSILRIQQVVRGDSAAYFCASSPPGSGGAGEQYFGPGTRLTVT.

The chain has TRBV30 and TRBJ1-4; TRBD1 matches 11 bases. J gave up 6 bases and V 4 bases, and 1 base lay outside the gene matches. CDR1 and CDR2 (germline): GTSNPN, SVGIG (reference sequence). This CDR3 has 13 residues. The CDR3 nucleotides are TGTGCCTGGAAGGACAGGGGGCATGAAAAACTGTTTTTT. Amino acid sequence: CAWKDRGHEKLFF.

The CDR3 DNA is TGTGCCAGCTCCCTAAGGGGCACCTCGGCGCGGCTCAGGAAATACGAGCAGTACTTC. It specifies CASSLRGTSARLRKYEQYF. J is TRBJ2-7 and V is TRBV7-8; D is perhaps TRBD1 (5 bases). The V end lost 8 bases, the J end lost 4 bases, and 33 bases lay between the germline ends. The CDR3 extends over 19 amino acids. Germline-derived CDR1 and CDR2 are SGHVS and FQNEAQ.

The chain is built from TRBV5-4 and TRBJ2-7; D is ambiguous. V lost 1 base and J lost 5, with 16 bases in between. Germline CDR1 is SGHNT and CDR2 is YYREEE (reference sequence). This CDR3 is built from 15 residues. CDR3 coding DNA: TGTGCCAGCAGCTTGAAATCGGGTCTAGTCAACGAGCAGTACTTC. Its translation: CASSLKSGLVNEQYF.